This T cell receptor beta chain was observed in a study of T cells in Graves' hyperthyroidism and ophthalmopathy. Study observations and caveats: A model built on 13 V-J features separated ophthalmopathy from stable hyperthyroidism. Blood also showed most of the thyroid clonotypes that were expanded above 0.001.

As for this clonotype: What it binds is unknown. A read error may explain this, as a much larger clone is one base away.

The CDR3 has 13 residues. Per the germline V gene, CDR1 is MNHEY and CDR2 is SMNVEV (reference sequence). With V trimmed by 5 bases and J by 8 bases, 6 bases remained unmatched. Amplified TCR beta CDR3 regions came from RNA transcripts. Initially, a first-round RT-PCR of the TCR CDR3 employed the HTBI primer set. MiXCR was run by TCRdb on the multiplex PCR reads, yielding one entry per CDR3 protein. The data contain about 590,000 distinct CDR3 sequences, approximately 15% of them singletons. Exclusion followed for patients with uncontrolled infection, other autoimmune disease, pregnancy or lactation. The V and J genes are TRBV27 and TRBJ2-1, with 7 bases identical to TRBD1. The source material was blood. The sequence was obtained from a young woman with Graves' ophthalmopathy. CDR3 loop: CASSEYRGHEQFF. In nucleotides, the CDR3 is TGTGCCAGCAGTGAGTACAGGGGCCATGAGCAGTTCTTC.